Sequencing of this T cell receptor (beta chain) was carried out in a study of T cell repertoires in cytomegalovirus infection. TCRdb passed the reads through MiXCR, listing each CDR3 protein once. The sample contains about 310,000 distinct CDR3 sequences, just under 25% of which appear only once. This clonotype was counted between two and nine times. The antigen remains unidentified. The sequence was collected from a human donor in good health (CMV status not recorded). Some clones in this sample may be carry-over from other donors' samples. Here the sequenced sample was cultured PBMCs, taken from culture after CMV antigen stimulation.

The CDR3 sequence is CASRSTATGAAFF. DNA for the CDR3: TGTGCCAGCAGATCCACCGCGACAGGGGCAGCTTTCTTT. The V call is TRBV7-8, the J call TRBJ1-1; 8 nucleotides line up with TRBD1. With V trimmed by 6 bases and J by 10 bases, 10 bases remained unmatched. The germline gives CDR1 SGHVS, CDR2 FQNEAQ. The CDR3 extends over 13 amino acids.